Below, one TCR beta chain is given with its context. Its antigen remains unidentified. The data stem from a study of T cell repertoires in cytomegalovirus infection. At the level of the study: It can be stated that public TCR beta signatures indicated CMV infection as well as a matching HLA type.

Trimming pared 6 bases from V and 0 bases from J, leaving 9 bases between. The germline gives CDR1 DFQATT, CDR2 SNEGSKA (reference sequence). This CDR3 spans 13 amino acids. Findings and limits, study-wide: In two of eight donors, the top clonotype was HLA-C-restricted CMV-specific.

TCRdb passed the reads through MiXCR, listing each CDR3 protein once. Of under 350,000 distinct CDR3 sequences in the sample, 8% to 10% were seen once. Sequenced: PBMCs. This sequence joins TRBV20-1 and TRBJ1-5; D is undetermined. The sequence was collected from a human donor in good health (CMV status not recorded). Some clones in this sample may be carry-over from other donors' samples. The CDR3 nucleotides are TGCAGTGCCGCGTACAGTAGCAATCAGCCCCAGCATTTT. It translates to CSAAYSSNQPQHF.